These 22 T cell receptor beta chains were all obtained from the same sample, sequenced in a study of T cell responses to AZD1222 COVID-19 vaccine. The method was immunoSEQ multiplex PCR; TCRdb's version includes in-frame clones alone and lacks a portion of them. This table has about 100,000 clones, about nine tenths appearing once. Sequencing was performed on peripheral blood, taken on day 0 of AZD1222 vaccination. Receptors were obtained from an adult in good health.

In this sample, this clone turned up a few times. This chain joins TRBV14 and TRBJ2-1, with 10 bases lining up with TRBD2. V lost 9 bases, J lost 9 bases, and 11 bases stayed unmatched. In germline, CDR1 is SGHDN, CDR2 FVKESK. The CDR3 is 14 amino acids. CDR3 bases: TGTGCCAGTGAACATAGCGGGAGGTTTTCTGAGCAGTTCTTC. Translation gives CASEHSGRFSEQFF.

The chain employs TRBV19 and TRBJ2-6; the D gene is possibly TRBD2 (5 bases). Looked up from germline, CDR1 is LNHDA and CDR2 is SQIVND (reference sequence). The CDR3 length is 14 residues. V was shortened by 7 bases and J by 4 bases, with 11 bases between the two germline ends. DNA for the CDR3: TGTGCCAGTACCTTCTCGGGGGGGGCCAACGTCCTGACTTTC. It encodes CASTFSGGANVLTF.

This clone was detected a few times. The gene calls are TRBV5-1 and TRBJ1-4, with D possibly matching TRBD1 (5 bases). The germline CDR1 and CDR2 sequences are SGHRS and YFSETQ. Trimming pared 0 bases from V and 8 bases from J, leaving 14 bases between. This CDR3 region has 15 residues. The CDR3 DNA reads TGCGCCAGCAGCTTGGACGGCAGGGTAGGGGAAAAACTGTTTTTT. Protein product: CASSLDGRVGEKLFF.

The CDR3 is CSASGAGLSYEQYF. CDR3 nucleotides: TGCAGTGCTAGTGGAGCGGGGCTCTCCTACGAGCAGTACTTC. This rearrangement joins TRBV20-1 to TRBJ2-7, with 7 bases matching TRBD2. The CDR3 spans 14 residues. V lost 3 bases to trimming and J lost 0 bases; unmatched junction nucleotides: 5. Germline-derived CDR1 and CDR2 are DFQATT and SNEGSKA (reference sequence).

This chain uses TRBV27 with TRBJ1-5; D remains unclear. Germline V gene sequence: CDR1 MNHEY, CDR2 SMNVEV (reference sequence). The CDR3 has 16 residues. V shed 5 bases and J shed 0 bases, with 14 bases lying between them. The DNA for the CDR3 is TGTGCCAGCAGTCCCTCGACTCTTTATAGCAATCAGCCCCAGCATTTT. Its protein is CASSPSTLYSNQPQHF.

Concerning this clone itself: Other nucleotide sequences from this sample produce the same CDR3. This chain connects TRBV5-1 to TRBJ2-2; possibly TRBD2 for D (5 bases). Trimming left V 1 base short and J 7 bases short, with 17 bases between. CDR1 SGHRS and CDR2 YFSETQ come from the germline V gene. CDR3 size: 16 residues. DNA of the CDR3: TGCGCCAGCAGCTTGCGATGGGAGATCGGCATCGGGGAGCTGTTTTTT. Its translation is CASSLRWEIGIGELFF.

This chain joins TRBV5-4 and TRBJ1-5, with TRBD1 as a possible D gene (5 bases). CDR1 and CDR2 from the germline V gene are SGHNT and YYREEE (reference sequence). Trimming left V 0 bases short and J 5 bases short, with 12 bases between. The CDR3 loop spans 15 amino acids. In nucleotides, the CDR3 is TGTGCCAGCAGCTTGGGTGGGACTGCCGATCAGCCCCAGCATTTT. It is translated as CASSLGGTADQPQHF. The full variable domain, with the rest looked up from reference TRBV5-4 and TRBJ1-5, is ETGVTQSPTHLIKTRGQQVTLRCSSQSGHNTVSWYQQALGQGPQFIFQYYREEENGRGNFPPRFSGLQFPNYSSELNVNALELDDSALYLCASSLGGTADQPQHFGDGTRLSIL.

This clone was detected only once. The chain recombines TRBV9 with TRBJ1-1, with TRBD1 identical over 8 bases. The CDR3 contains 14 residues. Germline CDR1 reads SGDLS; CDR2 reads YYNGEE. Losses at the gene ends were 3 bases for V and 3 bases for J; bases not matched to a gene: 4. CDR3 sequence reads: CASSAQGAYTEAFF. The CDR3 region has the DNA TGTGCCAGCAGCGCTCAGGGGGCATACACTGAAGCTTTCTTT.

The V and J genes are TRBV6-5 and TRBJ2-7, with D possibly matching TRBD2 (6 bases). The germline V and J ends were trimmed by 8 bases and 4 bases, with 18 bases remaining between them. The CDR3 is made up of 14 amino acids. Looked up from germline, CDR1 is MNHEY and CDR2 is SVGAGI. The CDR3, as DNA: TGTGCCAGCCACGCTATCGGGAGTAGGTACGAGCAGTACTTC. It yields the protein CASHAIGSRYEQYF.

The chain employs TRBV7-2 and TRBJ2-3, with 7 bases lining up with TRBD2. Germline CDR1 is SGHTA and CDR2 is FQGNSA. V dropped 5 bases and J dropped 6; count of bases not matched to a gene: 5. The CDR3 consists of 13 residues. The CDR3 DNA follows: TGTGCCAGCAGCCCGGGAGGAGTGGATACGCAGTATTTT. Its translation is CASSPGGVDTQYF.

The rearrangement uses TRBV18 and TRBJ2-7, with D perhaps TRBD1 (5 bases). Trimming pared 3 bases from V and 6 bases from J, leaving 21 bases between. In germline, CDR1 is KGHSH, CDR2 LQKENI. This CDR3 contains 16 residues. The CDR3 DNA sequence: TGTGCCAGCTCACCCACTAAGGACATCTCCACGGGCGAGCAGTACTTC. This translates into CASSPTKDISTGEQYF. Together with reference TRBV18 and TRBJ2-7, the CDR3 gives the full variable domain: NAGVMQNPRHLVRRRGQEARLRCSPMKGHSHVYWYRQLPEEGLKFMVYLQKENIIDESGMPKERFSAEFPKEGPSILRIQQVVRGDSAAYFCASSPTKDISTGEQYFGPGTRLTVT.

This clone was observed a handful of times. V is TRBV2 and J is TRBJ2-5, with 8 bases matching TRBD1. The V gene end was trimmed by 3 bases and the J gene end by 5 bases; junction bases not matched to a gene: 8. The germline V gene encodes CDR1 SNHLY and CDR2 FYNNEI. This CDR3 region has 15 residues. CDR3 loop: CASSDWTGPPETQYF. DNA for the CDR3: TGTGCCAGCAGTGATTGGACAGGGCCCCCGGAGACCCAGTACTTC.

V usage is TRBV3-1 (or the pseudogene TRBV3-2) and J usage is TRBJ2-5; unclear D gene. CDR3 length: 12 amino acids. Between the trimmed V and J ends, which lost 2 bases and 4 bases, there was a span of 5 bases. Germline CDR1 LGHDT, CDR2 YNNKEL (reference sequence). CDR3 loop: CASSQRGETQYF. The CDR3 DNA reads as TGTGCCAGCAGCCAAAGAGGAGAGACCCAGTACTTC.

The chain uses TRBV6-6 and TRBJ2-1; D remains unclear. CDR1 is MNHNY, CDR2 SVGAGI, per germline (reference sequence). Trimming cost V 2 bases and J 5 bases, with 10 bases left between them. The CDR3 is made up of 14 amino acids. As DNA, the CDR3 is TGTGCCAGCAGTTACGATAGAGCCAACAATGAGCAGTTCTTC. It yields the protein CASSYDRANNEQFF.

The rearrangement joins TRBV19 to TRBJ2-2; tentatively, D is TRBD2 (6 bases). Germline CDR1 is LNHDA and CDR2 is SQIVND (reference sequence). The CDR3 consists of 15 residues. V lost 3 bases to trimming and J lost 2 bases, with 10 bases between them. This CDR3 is CASSILAFNTGELFF. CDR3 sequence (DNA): TGTGCCAGTAGTATTCTAGCGTTTAACACCGGGGAGCTGTTTTTT.

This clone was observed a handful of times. The CDR3 loop reads CASSDSPGVGANVLTF. The CDR3 DNA sequence: TGTGCCAGCAGTGACTCCCCCGGGGTTGGGGCCAACGTCCTGACTTTC. The chain is built from TRBV6-4 and TRBJ2-6; the D gene is possibly TRBD2 (5 bases). CDR1 MRHNA and CDR2 SNTAGT come from the germline V gene. The CDR3 totals 16 residues. Trimming removed 0 bases at V and 3 bases at J, with 9 bases between.

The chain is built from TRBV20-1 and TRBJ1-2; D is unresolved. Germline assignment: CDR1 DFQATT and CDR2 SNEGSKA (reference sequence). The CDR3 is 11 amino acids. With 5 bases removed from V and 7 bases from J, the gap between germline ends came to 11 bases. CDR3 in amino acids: CSAGQRVGYTF. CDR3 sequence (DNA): TGCAGTGCTGGGCAGCGGGTTGGCTACACCTTC.

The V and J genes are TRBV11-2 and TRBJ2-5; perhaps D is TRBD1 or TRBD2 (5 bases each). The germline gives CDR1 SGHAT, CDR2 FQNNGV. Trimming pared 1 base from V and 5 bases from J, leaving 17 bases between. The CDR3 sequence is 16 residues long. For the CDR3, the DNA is TGTGCCAGCAGCTTAGTTGGCGGTGGGACCTATGAGACCCAGTACTTC. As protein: CASSLVGGGTYETQYF.

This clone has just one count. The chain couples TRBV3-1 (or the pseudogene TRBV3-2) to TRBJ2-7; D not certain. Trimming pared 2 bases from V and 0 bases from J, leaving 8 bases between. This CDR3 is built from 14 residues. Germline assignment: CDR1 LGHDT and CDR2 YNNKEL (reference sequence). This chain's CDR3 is CASSQTSVSYEQYF. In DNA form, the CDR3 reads TGTGCCAGCAGCCAAACCTCGGTCTCCTACGAGCAGTACTTC.

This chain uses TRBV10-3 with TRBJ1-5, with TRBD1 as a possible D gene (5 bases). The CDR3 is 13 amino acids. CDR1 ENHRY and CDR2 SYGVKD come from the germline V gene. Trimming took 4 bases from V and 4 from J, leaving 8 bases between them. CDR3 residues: CAISADRNQPQHF. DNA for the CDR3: TGTGCCATCAGTGCCGACAGAAATCAGCCCCAGCATTTT.

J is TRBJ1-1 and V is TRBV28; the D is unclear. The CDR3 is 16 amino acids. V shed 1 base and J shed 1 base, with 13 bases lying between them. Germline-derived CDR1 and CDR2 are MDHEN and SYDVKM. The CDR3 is CASSLLFLASNTEAFF. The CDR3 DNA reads TGTGCCAGCAGTTTATTGTTCTTAGCCTCGAACACTGAAGCTTTCTTT.

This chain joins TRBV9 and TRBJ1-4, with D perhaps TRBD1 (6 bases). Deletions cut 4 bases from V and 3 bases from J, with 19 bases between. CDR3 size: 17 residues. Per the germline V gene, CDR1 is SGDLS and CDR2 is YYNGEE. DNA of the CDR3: TGTGCCAGCAGCACGGGTGGACCTAGGGGGGCTAATGAAAAACTGTTTTTT. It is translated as CASSTGGPRGANEKLFF.